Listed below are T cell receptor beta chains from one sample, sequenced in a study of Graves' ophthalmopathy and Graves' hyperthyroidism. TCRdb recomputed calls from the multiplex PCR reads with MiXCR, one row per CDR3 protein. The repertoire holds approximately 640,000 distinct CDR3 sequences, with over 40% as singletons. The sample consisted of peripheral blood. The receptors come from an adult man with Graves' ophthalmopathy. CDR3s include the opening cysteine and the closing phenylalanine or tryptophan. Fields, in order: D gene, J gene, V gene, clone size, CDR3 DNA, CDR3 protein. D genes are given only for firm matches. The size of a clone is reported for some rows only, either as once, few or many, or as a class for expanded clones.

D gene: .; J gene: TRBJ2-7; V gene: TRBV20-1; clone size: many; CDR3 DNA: TGCAGTGCTAGCTCTAGCAGGGGCTACGAGCAGTACTTC; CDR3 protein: CSASSSRGYEQYF
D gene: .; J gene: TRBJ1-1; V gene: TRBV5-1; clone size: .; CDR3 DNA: TGCGCCAGCAGCGAAGGGGGGTTTACAACTGAAGCTTTCTTT; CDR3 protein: CASSEGGFTTEAFF
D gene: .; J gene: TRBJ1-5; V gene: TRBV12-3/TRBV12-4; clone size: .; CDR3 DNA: TGTGCCAGCAGGGTCGTCGGCAATCAGCCCCAGCATTTT; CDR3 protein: CASRVVGNQPQHF
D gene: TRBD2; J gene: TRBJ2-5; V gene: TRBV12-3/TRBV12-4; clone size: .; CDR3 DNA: TGTGCCAGCACCTTAAGAGCGGGATCAAAAGGGGAGACCCAGTACTTC; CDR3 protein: CASTLRAGSKGETQYF
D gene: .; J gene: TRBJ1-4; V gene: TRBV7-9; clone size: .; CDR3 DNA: TGTGCCAGCTCACCTAACAGTGCAACTAATGAAAAACTGTTTTTT; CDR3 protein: CASSPNSATNEKLFF
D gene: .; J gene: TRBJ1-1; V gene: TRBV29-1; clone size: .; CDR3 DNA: TGCAGCACCGGCGGGGTCGGGTATGAAGCTTTCTTT; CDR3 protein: CSTGGVGYEAFF
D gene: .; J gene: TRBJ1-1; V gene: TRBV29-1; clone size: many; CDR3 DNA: TGCAGCGTAGACACTGAAGCTTTCTTT; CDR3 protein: CSVDTEAFF
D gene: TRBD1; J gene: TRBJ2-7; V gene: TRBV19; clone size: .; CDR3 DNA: TGTGCCAGTAGTCCGCGGACAGGGGGCTGGGAGCAGTACTTC; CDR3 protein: CASSPRTGGWEQYF
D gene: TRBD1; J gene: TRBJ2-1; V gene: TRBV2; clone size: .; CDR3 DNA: TGTGCCAGCAGTGAAGCAGGGACAGGGAGCAATGAGCAGTTCTTC; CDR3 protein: CASSEAGTGSNEQFF
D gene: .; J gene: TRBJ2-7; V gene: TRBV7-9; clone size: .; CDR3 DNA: TGTGCCAGCAGCCGTAGCGGCGCCGTTTACGAGCAGTACTTC; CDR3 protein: CASSRSGAVYEQYF
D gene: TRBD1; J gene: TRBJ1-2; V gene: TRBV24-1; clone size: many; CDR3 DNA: TGTGCCACCAGTGACTACAGGGGAAGAGGCTACACCTTC; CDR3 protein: CATSDYRGRGYTF
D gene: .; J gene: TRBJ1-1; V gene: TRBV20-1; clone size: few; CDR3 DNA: TGCAGTGCTGCAAATTCCGTATTGAACACTGAAGCTTTCTTT; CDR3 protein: CSAANSVLNTEAFF
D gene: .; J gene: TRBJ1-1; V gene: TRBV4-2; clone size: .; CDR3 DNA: TGTGCCAGCAGCCAAGGTCCGCGGGGGGCGAACACTGAAGCTTTCTTT; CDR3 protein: CASSQGPRGANTEAFF
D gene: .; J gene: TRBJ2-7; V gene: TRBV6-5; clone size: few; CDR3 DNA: TGTGCCAGCAGTTATGATCGGGGAAGCGTCTACGAGCAGTACTTC; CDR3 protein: CASSYDRGSVYEQYF
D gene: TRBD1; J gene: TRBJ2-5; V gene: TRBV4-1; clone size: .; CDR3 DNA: TGCGCCAGCAGGTCTGACAGGGTTGGGACCCAGTACTTC; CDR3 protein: CASRSDRVGTQYF
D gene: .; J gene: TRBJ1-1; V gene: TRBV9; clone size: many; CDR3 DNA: TGTGCCAGCAGCGTAGGGGGGGTGGACACTGAAGCTTTCTTT; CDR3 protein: CASSVGGVDTEAFF
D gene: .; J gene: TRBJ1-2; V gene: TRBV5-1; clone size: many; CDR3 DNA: TGCGCCAGCAGCTTAGCAGACCAATCGGGCGATGGCTACACCTTC; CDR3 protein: CASSLADQSGDGYTF
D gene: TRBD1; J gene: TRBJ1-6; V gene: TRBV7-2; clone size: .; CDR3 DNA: TGTGCCAGCGCCCGTCAGAGGACAGGGAGCCCCCTCCACTTT; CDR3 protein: CASARQRTGSPLHF
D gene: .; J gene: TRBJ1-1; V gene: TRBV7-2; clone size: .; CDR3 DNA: TGCGCCAGCAGCCAAGATAGGTCCAGAGACACTGAAGCTTTCTTT; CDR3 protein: CASSQDRSRDTEAFF
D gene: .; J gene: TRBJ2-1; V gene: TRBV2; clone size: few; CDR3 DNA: TGTGCCAGCAGTGAGCTTTATTACAATGAGCAGTTCTTC; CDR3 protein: CASSELYYNEQFF
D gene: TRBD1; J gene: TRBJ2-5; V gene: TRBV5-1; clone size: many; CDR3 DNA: TGCGCCAGCAGCTTGGAGGGACAGGGGGAAGAGACCCAGTACTTC; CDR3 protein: CASSLEGQGEETQYF
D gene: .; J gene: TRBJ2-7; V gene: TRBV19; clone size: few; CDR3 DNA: TGTGCCAGTAGTATAACCGGGACACCCTACGAGCAGTACTTC; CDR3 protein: CASSITGTPYEQYF
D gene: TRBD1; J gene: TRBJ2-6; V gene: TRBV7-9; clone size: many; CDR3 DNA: TGTGCCAGCAACTCACGGGACAGGGGAGCTAGTGGGGCCAACGTCCTGACTTTC; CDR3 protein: CASNSRDRGASGANVLTF
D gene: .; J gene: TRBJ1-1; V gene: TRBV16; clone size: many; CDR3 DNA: TGTGCCAGCAGCCTTACTGACGGGCTGAACACTGAAGCTTTCTTT; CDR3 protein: CASSLTDGLNTEAFF
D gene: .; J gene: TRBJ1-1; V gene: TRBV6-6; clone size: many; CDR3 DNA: TGTGCCAGCAAATGGACTGAAGCTTTCTTT; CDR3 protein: CASKWTEAFF
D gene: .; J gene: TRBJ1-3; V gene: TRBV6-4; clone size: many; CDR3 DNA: TGTGCCAGCAGTGATTCGGGCGGCGTGGGGAACACCATATATTTT; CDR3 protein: CASSDSGGVGNTIYF
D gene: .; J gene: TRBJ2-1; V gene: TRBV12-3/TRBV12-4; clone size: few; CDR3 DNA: TGTGCCAGCAGCCACCGGGAGCTCGACAATGAGCAGTTCTTC; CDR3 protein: CASSHRELDNEQFF
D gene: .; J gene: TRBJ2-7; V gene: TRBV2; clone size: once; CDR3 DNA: TGTGCCAGCTCACCAGGGGAGACCTACGAGCAGTACTTC; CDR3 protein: CASSPGETYEQYF
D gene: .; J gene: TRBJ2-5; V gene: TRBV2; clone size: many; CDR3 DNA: TGTGCCAGCAACAGGAGGTACCAAGAGACCCAGTACTTC; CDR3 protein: CASNRRYQETQYF
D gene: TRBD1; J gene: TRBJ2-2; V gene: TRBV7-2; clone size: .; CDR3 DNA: TGTGCCAGCAGCCTCGGACAGGGTGGAGCCGGGGAGCTGTTTTTT; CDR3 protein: CASSLGQGGAGELFF
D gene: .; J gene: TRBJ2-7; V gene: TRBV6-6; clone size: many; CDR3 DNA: TGTGCCAGCAGTTACGGGGACGAGCAGTACTTC; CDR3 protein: CASSYGDEQYF
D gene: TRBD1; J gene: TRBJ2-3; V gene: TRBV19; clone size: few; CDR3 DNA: TGTGCCAGTAGTATCCACAGGGGCGCAGATACGCAGTATTTT; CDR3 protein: CASSIHRGADTQYF
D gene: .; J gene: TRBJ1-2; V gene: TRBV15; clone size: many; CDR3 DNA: TGTGCCACCAGCACCGGACGGACAATCTATGGCTACACCTTC; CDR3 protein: CATSTGRTIYGYTF
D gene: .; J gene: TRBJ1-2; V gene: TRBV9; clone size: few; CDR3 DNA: TGTGCCAGCAGCACCCAGACAGTCTTAAAGGACTATGGCTACACCTTC; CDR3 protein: CASSTQTVLKDYGYTF
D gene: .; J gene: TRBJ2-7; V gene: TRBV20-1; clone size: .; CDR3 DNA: TGCAGTGCTAGAAATACGGAGTTTCGCGAGCAGTACTTC; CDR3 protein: CSARNTEFREQYF
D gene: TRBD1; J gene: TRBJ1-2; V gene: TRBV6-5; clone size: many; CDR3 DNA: TGTGCCAGCAGGGGGACAGGACCTCATGGCTACACCTTC; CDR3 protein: CASRGTGPHGYTF
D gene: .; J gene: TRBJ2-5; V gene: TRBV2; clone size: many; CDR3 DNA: TGTGCCAATTCTTTAGTGAGGGAGCAAGAGACCCAGTACTTC; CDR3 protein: CANSLVREQETQYF
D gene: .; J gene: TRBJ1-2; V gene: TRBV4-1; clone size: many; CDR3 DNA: TGCGCCAGCAGCCAAGCTGGGGCGCGCGGCTACACCTTC; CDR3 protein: CASSQAGARGYTF
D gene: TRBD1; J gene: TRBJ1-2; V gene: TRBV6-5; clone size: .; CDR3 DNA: TGTGCCAGCAGAGGAGGGGGCCACGGCTACACCTTC; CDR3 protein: CASRGGGHGYTF
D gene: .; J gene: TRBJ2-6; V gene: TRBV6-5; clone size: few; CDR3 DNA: TGTGCCAGCAGTTACGGCAGGACCCCCTCTGGGGCCAACGTCCTGACTTTC; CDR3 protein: CASSYGRTPSGANVLTF